A single sample gave rise to the 22 T cell receptor beta chains below, sequenced in a study of blood T cell repertoires in COVID-19. Here immunoSEQ multiplex PCR was the method, and the copy in TCRdb shows in-frame clones only, minus some. This sample has 270,000 or so clones, with roughly 91% found just once. What was sequenced was PBMCs or T cells enriched from blood (not recorded which). The receptors come from a woman between 40 and 55 years old with acute COVID-19.

V is TRBV24-1 and J is TRBJ2-1, with 12 bases fitting TRBD2. The V and J ends lost 7 bases and 2 bases, in that order; junction bases with no gene match: 5. CDR3 size: 16 residues. Germline-derived CDR1 and CDR2 are KGHDR and SFDVKD. This chain's CDR3 is CATSARTSGTYNEQFF. The CDR3 coding sequence is TGTGCCACCAGCGCCCGGACTAGCGGGACCTACAATGAGCAGTTCTTC.

The chain has TRBV7-3 and TRBJ1-1; D may be TRBD1 (5 bases). The CDR3 is 13 amino acids. The V and J ends lost 5 bases and 3 bases respectively, with 10 bases between them. Germline CDR1 reads SGHTA; CDR2 reads FQGTGA. This CDR3 reads CASSRDSHTEAFF. The CDR3, as DNA: TGTGCCAGCAGCAGGGACTCCCACACTGAAGCTTTCTTT.

CDR3 sequence reads: CASSHGTGIEQFF. CDR3 sequence (DNA): TGTGCCAGCAGCCACGGGACAGGGATTGAGCAGTTCTTC. The rearrangement uses TRBV11-2 and TRBJ2-1, with 9 bases matching TRBD1. CDR3 length: 13 residues. From germline, CDR1 is SGHAT and CDR2 FQNNGV. Germline trimming cut 5 bases from V and 9 bases from J; bases unmatched to any gene: 5.

CDR3 amino acids: CASSSQGHNEQYF. The DNA of the CDR3 is TGTGCCAGTAGTTCGCAGGGCCACAACGAGCAGTACTTC. The genes are TRBV19 and TRBJ2-7, with D tentatively TRBD1 (5 bases). Germline V gene data show CDR1 as LNHDA and CDR2 as SQIVND (reference sequence). Trimming removed 5 bases at V and 5 bases at J, with 13 bases between. The CDR3 is 13 residues long.

With regard to this clone: Different DNA sequences within this sample yield the same CDR3. The rearrangement uses TRBV20-1 and TRBJ2-1; possibly TRBD2 for D (5 bases). This CDR3 has 11 residues. CDR1 is DFQATT and CDR2 is SNEGSKA in the germline V gene (reference sequence). V shed 3 bases and J shed 9 bases, with 9 bases lying between them. The CDR3 region has the DNA TGCAGTGCTAGTTTAGCGACTGAGCAGTTCTTC. Amino acids: CSASLATEQFF.

The genes are TRBV3-1 (or the pseudogene TRBV3-2) and TRBJ2-2; D gene uncertain. V lost 3 bases and J lost 5, with 7 bases in between. This CDR3 is built from 13 residues. Per the germline V gene, CDR1 is LGHDT and CDR2 is YNNKEL (reference sequence). The CDR3 protein is CASSHYETGELFF. The CDR3 DNA is TGTGCCAGCAGCCACTATGAGACCGGGGAGCTGTTTTTT.

The J gene is TRBJ1-2, the V gene TRBV2; 8 nucleotides line up with TRBD1. The CDR3 runs 14 residues. Germline V lookup: CDR1 SNHLY, CDR2 FYNNEI. J gave up 5 bases and V 5 bases, and 7 bases lay outside the gene matches. The CDR3 loop is CASSTQGARYGYTF. Here the CDR3 DNA reads TGTGCCAGCAGTACCCAGGGGGCCCGATATGGCTACACCTTC.

The rearrangement uses TRBV28 and TRBJ2-7, with 12 bases fitting TRBD2. CDR1 is MDHEN and CDR2 is SYDVKM in the germline V gene. CDR3 size: 14 residues. V was pared by 6 bases and J by 4 bases, with 4 bases of the junction left unmatched. The CDR3 DNA reads TGTGCCAGCAGGGCCGGGACTAGCGGGTACGAGCAGTACTTC. Translation gives CASRAGTSGYEQYF.

The chain links TRBV7-2 to TRBJ2-2; 10 bases align to TRBD2. The CDR3 is 15 amino acids. Germline CDR1 is SGHTA and CDR2 is FQGNSA. The ends lost 3 bases at V and 7 bases at J; junction bases unmatched: 5. CDR3 nucleotides: TGTGCCAGCAGCTTTAGAGCGGGAGGGGTCGGGGAGCTGTTTTTT. Residues: CASSFRAGGVGELFF.

This sequence joins TRBV7-2 and TRBJ2-7; D uncertain. The CDR3 runs 13 residues. With 1 base removed from V and 3 bases from J, the gap between germline ends came to 7 bases. Germline CDR1 and CDR2: SGHTA and FQGNSA. Here the CDR3 reads CASSLGTNYEQYF. Here the CDR3 DNA reads TGTGCCAGCAGCTTAGGAACTAACTACGAGCAGTACTTC. Variable domain in full (rest from reference TRBV7-2 and TRBJ2-7): GAGVSQSPSNKVTEKGKDVELRCDPISGHTALYWYRQSLGQGLEFLIYFQGNSAPDKSGLPSDRFSAERTGGSVSTLTIQRTQQEDSAVYLCASSLGTNYEQYFGPGTRLTVT.

The chain combines TRBV9 with TRBJ2-3; 7 bases are shared with TRBD2. V lost 1 base to trimming and J lost 0 bases; unmatched junction nucleotides: 2. This CDR3 comprises 15 residues. Per the germline V gene, CDR1 is SGDLS and CDR2 is YYNGEE. CDR3: CASSVSGGSTDTQYF. CDR3 nucleotide sequence: TGTGCCAGCAGCGTATCGGGGGGAAGCACAGATACGCAGTATTTT. The whole variable domain, filled in from reference TRBV9 and TRBJ2-3, reads DSGVTQTPKHLITATGQRVTLRCSPRSGDLSVYWYQQSLDQGLQFLIQYYNGEERAKGNILERFSAQQFPDLHSELNLSSLELGDSALYFCASSVSGGSTDTQYFGPGTRLTVL.

The rearrangement links TRBV19 to TRBJ2-5; D is possibly TRBD1 (5 bases). Trimming pared 4 bases from V and 3 bases from J, leaving 9 bases between. Germline loops: CDR1 LNHDA, CDR2 SQIVND (reference sequence). The CDR3 has 13 residues. Here the CDR3 DNA reads TGTGCCAGTAGTAATGACAGAAAAGAGACCCAGTACTTC. Protein product: CASSNDRKETQYF.

The sample holds one count of this clone. This chain connects TRBV5-5 to TRBJ2-2; D is perhaps TRBD1 (6 bases). This CDR3 region has 15 residues. The V end lost 0 bases, the J end lost 6 bases, and 12 bases lay between the germline ends. Looked up from germline, CDR1 is SGHKS and CDR2 is YYEKEE (reference sequence). The CDR3 coding sequence is TGTGCCAGCAGCTTGGTAACAGGGTTGGCCGGGGAGCTGTTTTTT. Its protein is CASSLVTGLAGELFF.

This CDR3 reads CASSPPTGPQHF. CDR3 nucleotide sequence: TGTGCCAGCAGCCCCCCCACGGGGCCCCAGCATTTT. The chain links TRBV7-9 to TRBJ1-5, with unresolved D. CDR1 is SEHNR, CDR2 FQNEAQ, per germline (reference sequence). Trimming stripped 5 bases from V and 9 bases from J, with 11 bases between. The CDR3 covers 12 residues.

The gene calls are TRBV20-1 and TRBJ1-2; D is ambiguous. This CDR3 has 11 amino acids. CDR1 and CDR2 (germline): DFQATT, SNEGSKA (reference sequence). Trimming removed 3 bases from V and 8 bases from J, with 10 bases in between. The CDR3, as DNA: TGCAGTGCTAGCTTAACTATGGGCTACACCTTC. Its protein product is CSASLTMGYTF.

The chain is built from TRBV6-5 and TRBJ1-5; TRBD1 is a possible D gene (6 bases). The CDR3 has 14 residues. From germline, CDR1 is MNHEY and CDR2 SVGAGI. The V end lost 6 bases, the J end lost 2 bases, and 11 bases lay between the germline ends. In DNA form, the CDR3 reads TGTGCCAGCAGCGTCGGGACACGCAATCAGCCCCAGCATTTT. It translates to CASSVGTRNQPQHF.

The chain links TRBV2 to TRBJ1-1, with D possibly TRBD1 on 6 matching bases. The CDR3 loop spans 11 amino acids. Germline loops: CDR1 SNHLY, CDR2 FYNNEI. The ends were cut back, 6 bases at V and 6 bases at J, with 8 bases in the middle. This chain's CDR3 is CASRQGPEAFF. The CDR3 coding sequence is TGTGCCAGCAGACAGGGCCCTGAAGCTTTCTTT.

The genes are TRBV27 and TRBJ1-1; D gene uncertain. This CDR3 contains 12 residues. From germline, CDR1 is MNHEY and CDR2 SMNVEV (reference sequence). The V gene lost 2 bases and the J gene lost 4 bases, with 5 bases spanning the gap. The DNA of the CDR3 is TGTGCCAGCAGTTTAGCGGGCACTGAAGCTTTCTTT. This encodes CASSLAGTEAFF.

The V gene is TRBV28, the J gene TRBJ2-7; D is unresolved. Trimming shortened V by 6 bases and J by 2 bases, and 17 bases separated the two germline ends. The CDR3 is 15 amino acids. CDR1 and CDR2 from the germline V gene are MDHEN and SYDVKM. The CDR3 sequence is CASSHSFRRAYEQYF. The CDR3 coding sequence is TGTGCCAGCAGCCATTCTTTTAGGAGAGCCTACGAGCAGTACTTC.

The chain combines TRBV4-3 with TRBJ2-3; D not resolved. The germline V and J ends were trimmed by 3 bases and 0 bases, with 4 bases remaining between them. CDR3 length: 13 residues. Germline V gene data show CDR1 as LGHNA and CDR2 as YSLEER. The CDR3 spells CASSQSSTDTQYF. CDR3 DNA: TGCGCCAGCAGCCAGTCTAGCACAGATACGCAGTATTTT.

The V call is TRBV19, the J call TRBJ2-4; D might be TRBD1 (6 bases). V lost 6 bases, J lost 7 bases, and 19 bases lay in between. Germline values: CDR1 LNHDA, CDR2 SQIVND (reference sequence). The CDR3 runs 15 residues. The CDR3 spells CASSSQGQGRNIQYF. The CDR3 coding sequence is TGTGCCAGTAGCTCCCAGGGGCAGGGTAGGAACATTCAGTACTTC.

CDR3 residues: CASSYGPSGPTYEQYF. CDR3 DNA: TGTGCCAGCAGTTACGGTCCTAGCGGACCCACCTACGAGCAGTACTTC. The rearrangement uses TRBV6-2 or TRBV6-3 and TRBJ2-7, with 7 bases lining up with TRBD2. The CDR3 runs to 16 residues. The germline V gene has CDR1 MNHEY and CDR2 SVGEGT. J lost 2 bases, V lost 2 bases, and 9 bases had no gene match.